These 19 T cell receptor beta chains were sequenced from one sample in a study of blood T cell repertoires in COVID-19. The method was immunoSEQ multiplex PCR; TCRdb's version includes in-frame clones alone and lacks a portion of them. The table includes approximately 250,000 clones, just under 85% detected once. The sequencing sample was made of peripheral blood. The receptors derive from a woman aged 55 to 70 with active or convalescent COVID-19.

This clone appeared a few times. The chain uses TRBV14 and TRBJ2-1; maybe TRBD2 (5 bases). The CDR3 runs 15 residues. Germline V lookup: CDR1 SGHDN, CDR2 FVKESK. V was shortened by 2 bases and J by 0 bases, with 8 bases between the two germline ends. CDR3 nucleotide sequence: TGTGCCAGCAGCCAAATAAGCGGCTCCTACAATGAGCAGTTCTTC. This gives the protein CASSQISGSYNEQFF.

This chain joins TRBV18 and TRBJ2-2, with 12 bases that match TRBD2. Germline CDR1 is KGHSH and CDR2 is LQKENI. Germline trimming cut 3 bases from V and 0 bases from J; bases unmatched to any gene: 5. The CDR3 contains 18 residues. DNA for the CDR3: TGTGCCAGCTCACCTCTAGCGGGAGGGCCTGCGAACACCGGGGAGCTGTTTTTT. Encoded protein: CASSPLAGGPANTGELFF. Supplemented by reference TRBV18 and TRBJ2-2, the full variable domain reads NAGVMQNPRHLVRRRGQEARLRCSPMKGHSHVYWYRQLPEEGLKFMVYLQKENIIDESGMPKERFSAEFPKEGPSILRIQQVVRGDSAAYFCASSPLAGGPANTGELFFGEGSRLTVL.

This chain connects TRBV9 to TRBJ2-3, with D uncertain. This CDR3 spans 14 amino acids. Germline-derived CDR1 and CDR2 are SGDLS and YYNGEE. The ends were cut back, 2 bases at V and 6 bases at J, with 13 bases in the middle. CDR3 protein: CASSVRFDWDTQYF. For the CDR3, the DNA is TGTGCCAGCAGCGTTAGATTTGATTGGGATACGCAGTATTTT.

The chain recombines TRBV7-9 with TRBJ1-1; D gene unclear. Germline lookup yields CDR1 SEHNR and CDR2 FQNEAQ (reference sequence). CDR3 length: 14 residues. With 5 bases removed from V and 3 bases from J, the gap between germline ends came to 13 bases. The CDR3 spells CASSLYGEDTEAFF. The CDR3 coding sequence is TGTGCCAGCAGCCTATACGGCGAGGACACTGAAGCTTTCTTT.

This sequence joins TRBV19 and TRBJ1-1, with a possible D match to TRBD1 (6 bases). Germline lookup yields CDR1 LNHDA and CDR2 SQIVND (reference sequence). Trimming cost V 3 bases and J 3 bases, with 17 bases left between them. CDR3 length: 16 residues. The CDR3 DNA is TGTGCCAGTAGTATGAGCCACGGGCCAGGGGACACTGAAGCTTTCTTT. Its translation is CASSMSHGPGDTEAFF.

CDR3 in amino acids: CASATGTGYGYTF. In DNA, the CDR3 is TGTGCCAGCGCGACCGGGACAGGATATGGCTACACCTTC. The J gene is TRBJ1-2, the V gene TRBV2, with TRBD1 matching 8 bases. The CDR3 covers 13 residues. Trimming took 8 bases from V and 5 from J; bases not matched to a gene: 7. In germline, CDR1 is SNHLY, CDR2 FYNNEI.

The chain recombines TRBV6-1 with TRBJ2-1, with 7 positions matching TRBD2. V was pared by 2 bases and J by 2 bases, with 6 bases of the junction left unmatched. The CDR3 covers 16 residues. Germline V gives CDR1 MNHNS, CDR2 SASEGT. CDR3 sequence: CASSESLREPYNEQFF. The CDR3 nucleotides read TGTGCCAGCAGTGAATCCTTGCGGGAGCCCTACAATGAGCAGTTCTTC.

The chain joins TRBV18 to TRBJ2-5; D is ambiguous. The CDR3 runs 12 residues. Between the trimmed V and J ends, which lost 6 bases and 5 bases, there was a span of 10 bases. Germline V gene sequence: CDR1 KGHSH, CDR2 LQKENI. The CDR3: CASSPNGETQYF. Here the CDR3 DNA reads TGTGCCAGCTCCCCCAACGGGGAGACCCAGTACTTC.

This chain links TRBV5-1 with TRBJ2-7; 9 bases align to TRBD1. V trimming: 4 bases; J trimming: 7 bases; junction bases outside the gene matches: 9. Germline V CDR1 and CDR2: SGHRS, YFSETQ. This CDR3 spans 14 amino acids. The chain's CDR3 is CASSPGDRVKEQYF. CDR3 nucleotides: TGCGCCAGCAGCCCTGGGGACAGGGTGAAAGAGCAGTACTTC.

The chain joins TRBV3-1 (or the pseudogene TRBV3-2) to TRBJ2-2; D uncertain. Trimming cost V 0 bases and J 0 bases, with 8 bases left between them. Looked up from germline, CDR1 is LGHDT and CDR2 is YNNKEL (reference sequence). The CDR3 sequence is 16 residues long. CDR3 amino acids: CASSQEAGSNTGELFF. The CDR3 DNA is TGTGCCAGCAGCCAAGAGGCCGGGTCGAACACCGGGGAGCTGTTTTTT.

This chain uses TRBV4-1 with TRBJ1-2; tentative D call: TRBD1 (5 bases). The CDR3 totals 15 residues. The germline V gene has CDR1 MGHRA and CDR2 YSYEKL. V gave up 0 bases and J gave up 8 bases, with 16 bases separating them. CDR3 sequence: CASSQDNPGQGGYTF. Written as DNA, the CDR3 is TGCGCCAGCAGCCAAGATAATCCAGGGCAGGGAGGCTACACCTTC.

The V gene is TRBV18, the J gene TRBJ2-7, with 7 bases fitting TRBD1. The V and J ends lost 5 bases and 5 bases, in that order; junction bases with no gene match: 9. CDR1 is KGHSH, CDR2 LQKENI, per germline. The CDR3 runs to 14 residues. CDR3 loop: CASSTRQGSDEQYF. The DNA for the CDR3 is TGTGCCAGCTCAACTCGACAGGGTAGCGACGAGCAGTACTTC.

This clone was detected a few times. The chain links TRBV20-1 to TRBJ2-5, with D tentatively TRBD1 (6 bases). From germline, CDR1 is DFQATT and CDR2 SNEGSKA (reference sequence). V dropped 8 bases and J dropped 5 bases, with 12 bases sitting between them. The CDR3 has 11 residues. The CDR3 region has the DNA TGCAGTCCGCAGGGGCACGAGACCCAGTACTTC. As protein: CSPQGHETQYF.

The gene calls are TRBV2 and TRBJ1-5, with 7 nucleotides matching TRBD1. The germline V gene encodes CDR1 SNHLY and CDR2 FYNNEI. J lost 2 bases, V lost 8 bases, and 6 bases had no gene match. CDR3 length equals 14 residues. The CDR3, as DNA: TGTGCCAGCGCCTACAGGGGCGGCAATCAGCCCCAGCATTTT. Translated, it gives CASAYRGGNQPQHF.

The gene calls are TRBV28 and TRBJ1-5, with TRBD1 as a possible D gene (6 bases). Between the trimmed V and J ends, which lost 4 bases and 0 bases, there was a span of 16 bases. The length of the CDR3 is 17 residues. Germline CDR1 and CDR2: MDHEN and SYDVKM. In DNA, the CDR3 is TGTGCCAGCAGTTCCCAAGGGGGTATATATAGCAATCAGCCCCAGCATTTT. It is translated as CASSSQGGIYSNQPQHF.

The J gene is TRBJ1-5, the V gene TRBV3-1 (or the pseudogene TRBV3-2); unclear D gene. V gave up 4 bases and J gave up 3 bases, with 4 bases separating them. The CDR3 length is 12 residues. Germline V gene data show CDR1 as LGHDT and CDR2 as YNNKEL (reference sequence). CDR3 amino acids: CASSPFNQPQHF. CDR3 DNA: TGTGCCAGCAGCCCTTTCAATCAGCCCCAGCATTTT.

The chain carries TRBV30 and TRBJ2-1; 7 bases fit TRBD2. This CDR3 region has 15 residues. The germline V gene encodes CDR1 GTSNPN and CDR2 SVGIG (reference sequence). J lost 5 bases, V lost 3 bases, and 10 bases had no gene match. The CDR3 sequence is CAWRTGLSLNNEQFF. Here the CDR3 DNA reads TGTGCCTGGAGGACGGGACTATCTTTAAACAATGAGCAGTTCTTC.

The DNA for the CDR3 is TGTGCCAGCAGTTTTGGGGGGGCGGGTGAAAAACTGTTTTTT. Translating gives CASSFGGAGEKLFF. The V call is TRBV28, the J call TRBJ1-4; weak D call: TRBD1 (6 bases). CDR3 length equals 14 residues. V was shortened by 3 bases and J by 7 bases, with 12 bases between the two germline ends. In germline, CDR1 is MDHEN, CDR2 SYDVKM.

This chain uses TRBV7-9 with TRBJ2-5, with TRBD2 matching 7 bases. CDR1 and CDR2 (germline): SEHNR, FQNEAQ (reference sequence). Losses at the gene ends were 8 bases for V and 5 bases for J; bases not matched to a gene: 11. The CDR3 is 14 residues long. The CDR3 is CASEHGGEVETQYF. CDR3 sequence (DNA): TGTGCCAGCGAACATGGGGGGGAGGTTGAGACCCAGTACTTC.